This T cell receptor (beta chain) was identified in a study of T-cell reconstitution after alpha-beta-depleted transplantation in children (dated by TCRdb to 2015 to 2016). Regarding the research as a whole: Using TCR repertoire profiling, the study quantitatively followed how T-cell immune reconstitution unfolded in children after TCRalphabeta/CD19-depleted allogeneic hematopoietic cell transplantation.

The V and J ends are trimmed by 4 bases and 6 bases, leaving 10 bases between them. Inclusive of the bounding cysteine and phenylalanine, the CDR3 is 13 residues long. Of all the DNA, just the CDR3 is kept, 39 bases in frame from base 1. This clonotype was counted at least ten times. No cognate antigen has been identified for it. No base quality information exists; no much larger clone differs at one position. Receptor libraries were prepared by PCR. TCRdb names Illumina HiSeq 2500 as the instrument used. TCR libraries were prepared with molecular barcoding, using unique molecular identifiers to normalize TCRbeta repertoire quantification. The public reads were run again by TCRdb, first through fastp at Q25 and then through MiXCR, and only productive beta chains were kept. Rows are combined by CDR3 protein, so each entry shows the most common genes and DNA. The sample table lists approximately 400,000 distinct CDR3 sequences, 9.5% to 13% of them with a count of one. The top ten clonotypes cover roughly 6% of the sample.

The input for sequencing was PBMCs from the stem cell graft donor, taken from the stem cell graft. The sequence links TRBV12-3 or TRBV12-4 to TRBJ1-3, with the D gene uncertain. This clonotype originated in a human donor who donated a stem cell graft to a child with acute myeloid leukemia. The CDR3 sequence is CASSYKGVNTIYF. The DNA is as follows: TGTGCCAGCAGTTACAAGGGCGTAAACACCATATATTTT.